The clone carrying this T cell receptor beta chain was counted at least ten times. Antigen unknown. The sample belongs to a study of T-cell reconstitution after alpha-beta-depleted transplantation in children. General observations from the study: From surviving recipient T cells and thymic progenitors came the high day-60 TCRbeta diversity observed in some patients. Newly generated T cells supplied most T-cell counts and diversity one year post-transplant.

A library of TCRbeta sequences, prepared with unique molecular identifiers, was generated. MiXCR was run by TCRdb on the PCR reads, yielding one entry per CDR3 protein. The table has 700,000 to 950,000 distinct CDR3 sequences, around 17% seen once. The input for sequencing was PBMCs, mostly from graft donor cells, taken 360 days after TCRalphabeta/CD19-depleted stem cell transplant. This clonotype was obtained from a male patient under 18 who had a stem cell transplant for acute lymphoblastic leukemia, so the T cells may come from the graft donor.

The CDR3 region is CASSSLSYEQYF. CDR3 nucleotides: TGTGCCAGCAGCTCCCTCTCCTACGAGCAGTACTTC. The rearrangement uses TRBV7-9 and TRBJ2-7; no firm D call. CDR1 is SEHNR, CDR2 FQNEAQ, per germline (reference sequence). The CDR3 extends over 12 amino acids. V was shortened by 4 bases and J by 0 bases, with 4 bases between the two germline ends.